Sequencing of this TCR beta chain was carried out in a study of blood T cell repertoires in COVID-19. Turning to the study itself: Donors in the United States, Italy and Spain gave samples during acute or convalescent COVID-19. Sources were T cells, B-cell-depleted T cells, or PBMCs; the material itself was cDNA or gDNA.

In the original analysis: By means of reference gene primer amplification, nucleated cell counts were estimated. Only in-frame clones appear in the TCRdb table, and some are missing; sequencing was by immunoSEQ multiplex PCR. The V and J calls and clone size are taken from that table; D and trimming were inferred from the DNA. Altogether under 130,000 clones are present, about 90% being singletons, with the ten largest covering 6.2%. This TCR derives from a human donor in a cohort sampled during active COVID-19. Sequencing input: peripheral blood.

The CDR3 DNA reads as TGTGCCACCCGACTAGCGGGGGACCAAGAGACCCAGTACTTC. This sequence encodes CATRLAGDQETQYF. V usage is TRBV10-3 and J usage is TRBJ2-5; 12 bases are a match to TRBD2. With V trimmed by 10 bases and J by 0 bases, 3 bases remained unmatched. The CDR3 has 14 amino acids. Germline-derived CDR1 and CDR2 are ENHRY and SYGVKD.